This T cell receptor (beta chain) appears in the sequencing data of a study of T-cell reconstitution after alpha-beta-depleted transplantation in children (TCRdb year 2016). As for the study more broadly: The study quantitatively tracked T-cell immune reconstitution after TCRalphabeta/CD19-depleted allogeneic hematopoietic cell transplantation in children using TCR repertoire profiling. Study-wide conclusions, independent of this receptor: Apparently early alphabetaT-cell count recovery about two months after transplant reportedly relied on only several hundred rapidly expanded clones derived from non-depleted graft cells. In some patients, the high TCRbeta diversity seen at day 60 was put down to recipient T cells and intrathymic progenitors that had survived conditioning. The frequencies of hyperexpanded clones fell over the following months, and after one year, T-cell counts and TCRbeta diversity were mostly attributed to newly produced T cells.

The meaning of the sample's time point label: day 60 (about 2 months) after transplantation. The treatment or condition label here, explained by the study, means: allogeneic hematopoietic cell transplantation with graft depleted of TCRalphabeta T cells and CD19 B cells. The transplant recipients were children given TCRalphabeta/CD19-depleted allogeneic hematopoietic cell grafts. The CDR3 sequence holds 15 residues, the cysteine and phenylalanine included. Left in the record is the CDR3 DNA by itself, 45 bases read in frame from the first base. V loses 11 bases of germline sequence and J loses 2 bases, and the interval between the two ends is 19 bases. Library construction relied on PCR. These reads were obtained on an Illumina HiSeq 2500. Molecular barcoding was employed in the preparation of TCR libraries, with unique molecular identifiers being used to normalize TCRbeta repertoire quantification. The public reads were reanalyzed by TCRdb: fastp trimming at Q25, MiXCR alignment, in-frame beta chains only. Under each unique CDR3 protein, matching rows form one entry showing the most common genes and DNA. The sample contains some 9,000 distinct CDR3 sequences, 17% of them found a single time. Around nine tenths of the sample comes from the top ten.

This clonotype occurred many times. Which antigen it targets is not known. Per-base qualities were not stored, and no clone one base away is much larger. The sequence joins TRBV12-3 or TRBV12-4 to TRBJ1-3; TRBD1 is a weak D gene call, 6 bases matching. The sequences come from PBMCs, mostly from graft donor cells, collected 60 days after TCRalphabeta/CD19-depleted stem cell transplant. The origin of this receptor is a girl under three years old who had a stem cell transplant for combined immunodeficiency, so the T cells may come from the graft donor. The nucleotides read TGTGCCTGCGTTGCGGGGACAAACGCTGGAAACACCATATATTTT. Its amino acids are CACVAGTNAGNTIYF.